These T cell receptor beta chains were read from a single sample in a study of human T cells and chemical hapten exposure. One entry per CDR3 protein results from TCRdb running MiXCR on the RACE reads. The table includes 65,000 to 90,000 distinct CDR3 sequences, 6.5% to 8% detected once. Sequences were derived from whole blood, sampled in connection with sensitization to the hapten diphenylcyclopropenone (DPC). Receptors originate from a woman aged 25 to 45 with alopecia areata. Some clones in this sample may be carry-over from other donors' samples. Each CDR3 is given with its conserved first and last residue. The D gene is left open where the match is weak. Size tells how often a clone was seen (once, few, many) or the class of an expanded clone, and some rows leave it out.

j_gene | v_gene | d_gene | abundance | CDR3aa | CDR3nt
TRBJ2-1 | TRBV3-1 | . | many | CASSHSSNEQFF | TGTGCCAGCAGCCACTCCTCCAATGAGCAGTTCTTC
TRBJ1-4 | TRBV6-1 | . | few | CASTAYRVGEKLFF | TGTGCCAGCACCGCATACAGGGTTGGTGAAAAACTGTTTTTT
TRBJ1-1 | TRBV29-1 | TRBD1 | . | CSVGRDSSMNTEAFF | TGCAGCGTAGGACGGGACAGCAGCATGAACACTGAAGCTTTCTTT
TRBJ1-1 | TRBV18 | TRBD1 | many | CASSVQGGADTEAFF | TGTGCCAGCTCGGTACAGGGGGGGGCGGACACTGAAGCTTTCTTT
TRBJ1-5 | TRBV12-3/TRBV12-4 | . | few | CASSLVGDQPQHF | TGTGCCAGCAGTTTAGTGGGGGATCAGCCCCAGCATTTT
TRBJ1-2 | TRBV5-1 | TRBD1 | many | CASSHGQGADSFYGYTF | TGCGCCAGCAGCCACGGACAGGGGGCCGACTCGTTCTATGGCTACACCTTC
TRBJ1-5 | TRBV18 | . | few | CASSPGRVQPQHF | TGTGCCAGCTCACCTGGGAGAGTACAGCCCCAGCATTTT
TRBJ1-1 | TRBV12-3/TRBV12-4 | . | . | CASSNTWNTEAFF | TGTGCCAGCAGCAATACATGGAACACTGAAGCTTTCTTT
TRBJ1-5 | TRBV4-1 | . | few | CASSQPGSLRPQHF | TGCGCCAGCAGCCAGCCGGGCAGCTTGAGGCCCCAGCATTTT
TRBJ1-4 | TRBV4-1 | . | many | CASSQGTSITGSNEKLFF | TGCGCCAGCAGCCAGGGGACTTCCATTACAGGGTCTAATGAAAAACTGTTTTTT
TRBJ1-3 | TRBV5-1 | . | . | CASSVGPRQGNTIYF | TGCGCCAGCAGCGTGGGACCTCGCCAGGGAAACACCATATATTTT
TRBJ2-1 | TRBV7-2 | . | few | CASSSRGGAYNEQFF | TGTGCCAGCAGCTCCCGAGGGGGGGCCTACAATGAGCAGTTCTTC
TRBJ1-1 | TRBV5-1 | . | . | CASSVDQEGRAFF | TGCGCCAGCAGCGTAGACCAAGAAGGAAGAGCTTTCTTT
TRBJ2-3 | TRBV2 | TRBD2 | few | CASSDRLATTTDTQYF | TGTGCCAGCAGTGATAGACTAGCGACTACCACAGATACGCAGTATTTT
TRBJ1-1 | TRBV12-3/TRBV12-4 | . | . | CASSLSYPEAFF | TGTGCCAGCAGTTTGTCCTACCCTGAAGCTTTCTTT
TRBJ1-3 | TRBV13 | . | few | CASSPRQILYSGNTIYF | TGTGCCAGCAGCCCACGACAGATTCTTTACTCTGGAAACACCATATATTTT
TRBJ1-1 | TRBV3-1 | . | few | CASSQVVGHSTEAFF | TGTGCCAGCAGCCAAGTGGTTGGTCATTCCACTGAAGCTTTCTTT
TRBJ1-1 | TRBV6-2/TRBV6-3 | . | many | CASSSPQRNTEAFF | TGTGCCAGCAGTTCCCCTCAAAGGAACACTGAAGCTTTCTTT
TRBJ2-3 | TRBV7-3 | . | many | CASSLTRHSGPSTDTQYF | TGTGCCAGCAGCTTAACCCGTCATAGCGGCCCTAGCACAGATACGCAGTATTTT
TRBJ2-5 | TRBV14 | . | many | CASSQAVGWYQETQYF | TGTGCCAGCAGCCAAGCTGTGGGATGGTACCAAGAGACCCAGTACTTC